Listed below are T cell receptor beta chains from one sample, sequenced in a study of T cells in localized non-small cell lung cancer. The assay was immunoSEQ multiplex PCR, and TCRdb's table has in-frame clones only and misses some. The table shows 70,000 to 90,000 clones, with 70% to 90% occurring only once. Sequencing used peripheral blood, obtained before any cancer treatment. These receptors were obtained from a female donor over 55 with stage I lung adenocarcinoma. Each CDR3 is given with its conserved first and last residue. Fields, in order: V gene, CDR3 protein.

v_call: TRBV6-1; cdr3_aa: CASRTGTSGDTQYF
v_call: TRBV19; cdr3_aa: CASSIELAPTYEQYF
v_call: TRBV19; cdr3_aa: CASKGSVSNEKLFF
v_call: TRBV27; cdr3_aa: CASSKEFRGANVLTF
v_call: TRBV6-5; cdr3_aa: CASSYSAGRQPQHF
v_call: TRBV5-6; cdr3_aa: CASSLGQGNTIYF
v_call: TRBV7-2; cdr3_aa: CASSYGWAEAFF
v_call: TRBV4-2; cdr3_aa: CASSQDLQGATNEKLFF
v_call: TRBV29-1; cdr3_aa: CSVPQGIAGENTGELFF
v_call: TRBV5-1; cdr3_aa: CASGEDRGHLGEQYF
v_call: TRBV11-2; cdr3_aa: CASRQTGASNTGELFF
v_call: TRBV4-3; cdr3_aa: CASSLRGGTGELFF
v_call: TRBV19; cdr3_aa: CASRLREGLSEQYF
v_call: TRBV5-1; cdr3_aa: CASTKGRDKTQYF
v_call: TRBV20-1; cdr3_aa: CSAREGAELFF
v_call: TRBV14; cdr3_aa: CASSQDISGTTFNEQFF
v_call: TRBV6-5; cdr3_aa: CASSRTGHTEAFF
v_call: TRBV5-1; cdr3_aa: CASSLSSSGVYEQYF
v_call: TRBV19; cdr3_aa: CASRPSGGANNEQFF
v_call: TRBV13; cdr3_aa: CASSLGLRGWGEQYF
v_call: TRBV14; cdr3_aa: CASSQDVRDSSTEAFF
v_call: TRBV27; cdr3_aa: CASSLRGQGDGNQPQHF
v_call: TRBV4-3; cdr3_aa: CASSQVSANYGYTF
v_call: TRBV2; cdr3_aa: CASSKQGSQETQYF
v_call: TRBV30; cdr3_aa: CAWNWGQPNEAFF
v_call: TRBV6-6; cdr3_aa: CASSYRQGRVEQYF
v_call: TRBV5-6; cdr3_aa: CASSSESESRQETQYF
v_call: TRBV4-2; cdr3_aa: CASSQDGRTSGRFEQFF
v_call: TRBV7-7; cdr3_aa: CASSPTGREHGELFF
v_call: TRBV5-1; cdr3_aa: CASSLGVGAGEKLFF
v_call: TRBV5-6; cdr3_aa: CASSLVSENEQYF
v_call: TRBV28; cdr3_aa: CASSDPYEQYF
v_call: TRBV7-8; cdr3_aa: CASSLVAGAKSSYNSPLHF
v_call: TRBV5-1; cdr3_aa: CASSQGSTTNEKLFF
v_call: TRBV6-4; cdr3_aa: CASRGQGPAGELFF
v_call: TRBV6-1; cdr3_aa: CASSQLRAGSNEQFF
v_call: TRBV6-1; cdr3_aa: CASSELRQNTGELFF
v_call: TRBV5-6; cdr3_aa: CASSPDSTNEKLFF
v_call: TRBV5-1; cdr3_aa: CASGEGTAEAFF
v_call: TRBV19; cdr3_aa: CASSIVAGSYNEQFF
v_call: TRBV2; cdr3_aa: CASGGGLGYIQYF